Given below is one TCR beta chain in context. This sample is drawn from a study of blood T cell repertoires in COVID-19. At the level of the study: Acute and convalescent COVID-19 specimens originated in the United States, Italy and Spain.

Germline V lookup: CDR1 SGHAT, CDR2 FQNNGV. V gave up 6 bases and J gave up 3 bases; unmatched junction bases: 5. This CDR3 is 15 amino acids long. In terms of age and location, participants ranged from roughly 18 to 100 years and lived in about 25 US areas. Cohorts were based on clinical histories the participants reported. Two consecutive negative NP/OP PCR tests, clearance, or resolved symptoms defined Cohort 3 recovery. This table comes from immunoSEQ multiplex PCR, and its TCRdb copy is limited to in-frame clones, with some not included. The sample shows more than 400,000 clones, around 90% of them seen only once.

The receptor was derived from a man aged 18 to 30 who had recovered from COVID-19. This chain joins TRBV11-2 and TRBJ2-1, with 10 nucleotides matching TRBD2. Source material: PBMCs or T cells enriched from blood (not recorded which). CDR3 DNA sequence: TGTGCCAGCAGAATAGCGGGGGGACTCTACAATGAGCAGTTCTTC. Its protein product is CASRIAGGLYNEQFF.